A selection of T cell receptor beta chains follows, all from one sample in a study of T cells in localized non-small cell lung cancer. Profiling relied on immunoSEQ multiplex PCR, and the TCRdb table lists in-frame clones only, not all of them. Of tens of thousands of clones detected, 80% to 90% appear once; the ten largest clones hold about 13%. The sample was peripheral blood, taken before any cancer treatment. Every receptor here comes from a female donor at least 60 years old with stage I lung adenocarcinoma. CDR3s include the opening cysteine and the closing phenylalanine or tryptophan. A D gene is named only where the DNA matches it firmly.

TRBV5-8	TRBD1	TRBJ2-7	CASRRETGTGNAFFSYEQYF
TRBV7-9	TRBD2	TRBJ2-7	CASSPLLGLAGAYEQYF
TRBV11-2	.	TRBJ1-2	CASSLANSPPGDGYTF
TRBV30	TRBD1	TRBJ2-5	CAWSVLAGGETQYF
TRBV29-1	.	TRBJ2-7	CSVNGASSYEQYF
TRBV2	.	TRBJ1-5	CASSEAGRRNSNQPQHF
TRBV5-1	TRBD2	TRBJ2-3	CASGTSGGPDTQYF
TRBV5-1	TRBD2	TRBJ2-5	CASSLLAGQEETQYF
TRBV6-6	.	TRBJ1-1	CASSYGGMNTEAFF
TRBV15	.	TRBJ2-1	CATSRDSQGYNEQFF
TRBV15	.	TRBJ2-5	CATSRDRSMGGLGETQYF
TRBV19	.	TRBJ1-2	CASINWGDPGHYGYTF
TRBV2	TRBD1	TRBJ2-2	CASRGQGLTGELFF
TRBV30	.	TRBJ1-6	CASNTGISPLHF
TRBV12-2	.	TRBJ2-5	CASRFETQYF
TRBV6-5	.	TRBJ1-5	CASSSTVDSNQPQHF
TRBV2	TRBD1	TRBJ1-2	CASSLGQGHYGYTF
TRBV6-5	.	TRBJ1-6	CASSLQGTHSPLHF